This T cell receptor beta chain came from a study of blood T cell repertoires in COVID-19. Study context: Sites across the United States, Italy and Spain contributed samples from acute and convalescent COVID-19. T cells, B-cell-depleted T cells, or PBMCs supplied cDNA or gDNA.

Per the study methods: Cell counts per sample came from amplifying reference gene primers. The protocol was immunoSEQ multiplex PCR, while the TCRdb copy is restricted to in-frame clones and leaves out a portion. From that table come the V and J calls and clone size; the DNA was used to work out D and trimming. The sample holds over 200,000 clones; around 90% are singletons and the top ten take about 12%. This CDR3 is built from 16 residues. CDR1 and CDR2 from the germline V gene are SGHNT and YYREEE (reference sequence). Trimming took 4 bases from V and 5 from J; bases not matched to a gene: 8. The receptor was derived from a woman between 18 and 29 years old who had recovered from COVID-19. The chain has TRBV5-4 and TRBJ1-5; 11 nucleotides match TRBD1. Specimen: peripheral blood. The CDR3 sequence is CASSRTGGGGDQPQHF. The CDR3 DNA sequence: TGTGCCAGCAGCCGGACAGGGGGCGGTGGTGATCAGCCCCAGCATTTT. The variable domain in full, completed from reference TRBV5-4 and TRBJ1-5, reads ETGVTQSPTHLIKTRGQQVTLRCSSQSGHNTVSWYQQALGQGPQFIFQYYREEENGRGNFPPRFSGLQFPNYSSELNVNALELDDSALYLCASSRTGGGGDQPQHFGDGTRLSIL.